This T cell receptor beta chain originates from a study of T-cell memory formation after mild COVID-19. Findings and caveats of the study: CD4+ contracting clones were found mainly in CM and EM, and CD8+ ones in EMRA. Pre-infection memory showed some responding clones, and this suggested that cross-reactive memory joined.

Constant-segment primers and 5'RACE yielded cDNA libraries for TCR alpha and TCR beta, each carrying sample barcodes and UMIs. TCRdb itself ran the 5' RACE reads through MiXCR, one entry per CDR3 protein. The sample carries about 360,000 distinct CDR3 sequences, approximately 14% recorded once. The CDR3 is made up of 15 amino acids. Trimming left V 7 bases short and J 5 bases short, with 20 bases between. As to this clonotype: What it recognizes is unknown.

The clonotype was recovered from a man younger than 30 who had mild COVID-19 (a few samples of this study predate the infection). Cell type and time point are not known. This chain links TRBV12-3 or TRBV12-4 with TRBJ2-5, with D perhaps being TRBD1 or TRBD2 (6 bases each). The sample was PBMCs or a T cell subset sorted from them (not recorded which). The CDR3 nucleotides read TGTGCCAGCACCACCCTAGGGGGGTCCGGGGAGACCCAGTACTTC. Translating gives CASTTLGGSGETQYF.